This is a list of T cell receptor beta chains from one sample in a study of blood T cell repertoires in COVID-19. Clones were read by immunoSEQ multiplex PCR, and TCRdb kept only the in-frame ones, dropping some. Of over 50,000 clones listed, approximately 92% are singletons. Specimen: peripheral blood. All receptors come from a man in his fifties or sixties with active COVID-19. Both conserved end residues are part of each CDR3. The order of the fields is clone size, V gene, J gene, D gene, CDR3 protein, CDR3 DNA. A D gene is named only where the DNA matches it firmly. Size is omitted from some rows. Given values are once, few, many or a class for expanded clones.

clone size: NA; V gene: TRBV19; J gene: TRBJ1-2; D gene: TRBD1; CDR3 protein: CASSIMAAGQIYGYTF; CDR3 DNA: TGTGCCAGTAGTATTATGGCCGCGGGACAGATCTATGGCTACACCTTC
clone size: NA; V gene: TRBV27; J gene: TRBJ2-5; D gene: TRBD1; CDR3 protein: CASSSGTGGAETQYF; CDR3 DNA: TGTGCCAGCAGCTCAGGGACAGGGGGAGCGGAGACCCAGTACTTC
clone size: NA; V gene: TRBV5-1; J gene: TRBJ2-1; D gene: NA; CDR3 protein: CASSLAIGSGFSYNEQFF; CDR3 DNA: TGCGCCAGCAGCTTGGCCATAGGTAGCGGTTTCTCCTACAATGAGCAGTTCTTC
clone size: NA; V gene: TRBV3-1/TRBV3-2; J gene: TRBJ2-5; D gene: NA; CDR3 protein: CASSQVSETQYF; CDR3 DNA: TGTGCCAGCAGCCAAGTATCAGAGACCCAGTACTTC
clone size: NA; V gene: TRBV2; J gene: TRBJ1-6; D gene: TRBD1; CDR3 protein: CASRDLQGGNSPLHF; CDR3 DNA: TGTGCCAGCAGGGACCTCCAGGGGGGAAATTCACCCCTCCACTTT
clone size: NA; V gene: TRBV10-1; J gene: TRBJ2-3; D gene: TRBD2; CDR3 protein: CASSAGLSTDTQYF; CDR3 DNA: TGCGCCAGCAGTGCGGGACTAAGCACAGATACGCAGTATTTT
clone size: NA; V gene: TRBV28; J gene: TRBJ1-1; D gene: TRBD1; CDR3 protein: CASSLPGTGMAEAFF; CDR3 DNA: TGTGCCAGCAGTTTACCCGGGACAGGGATGGCTGAAGCTTTCTTT
clone size: NA; V gene: TRBV10-1; J gene: TRBJ2-3; D gene: TRBD1; CDR3 protein: CASSARRQGADTQYF; CDR3 DNA: TGCGCCAGCAGTGCCCGTAGACAGGGCGCAGATACGCAGTATTTT
clone size: NA; V gene: TRBV25-1; J gene: TRBJ2-1; D gene: TRBD2; CDR3 protein: CASRGHGLAVYNEQFF; CDR3 DNA: TGTGCCAGCAGGGGACACGGACTAGCGGTATACAATGAGCAGTTCTTC
clone size: NA; V gene: TRBV30; J gene: TRBJ2-2; D gene: TRBD1; CDR3 protein: CAWNYRDRVTGELFF; CDR3 DNA: TGTGCCTGGAACTACCGGGACAGGGTAACCGGGGAGCTGTTTTTT
clone size: NA; V gene: TRBV7-6; J gene: TRBJ1-5; D gene: NA; CDR3 protein: CASSLEVTGVWGNQPQHF; CDR3 DNA: TGTGCCAGCAGCTTAGAAGTGACGGGGGTATGGGGCAATCAGCCCCAGCATTTT
clone size: NA; V gene: TRBV7-8; J gene: TRBJ1-2; D gene: NA; CDR3 protein: CASSLGSGNYGYTF; CDR3 DNA: TGTGCCAGCAGCTTGGGTTCAGGGAACTATGGCTACACCTTC
clone size: NA; V gene: TRBV28; J gene: TRBJ2-7; D gene: TRBD1; CDR3 protein: CASRSNPGQGTYSYEQYF; CDR3 DNA: TGTGCCAGCAGAAGTAATCCGGGACAGGGGACCTACAGCTACGAGCAGTACTTC
clone size: once; V gene: TRBV2; J gene: TRBJ2-7; D gene: TRBD2; CDR3 protein: CASRAGTSGRAGYEQYF; CDR3 DNA: TGTGCCAGCAGAGCGGGGACTAGCGGGAGGGCCGGGTACGAGCAGTACTTC
clone size: NA; V gene: TRBV7-2; J gene: TRBJ1-4; D gene: NA; CDR3 protein: CASSLAGLTNEKLFF; CDR3 DNA: TGTGCCAGCAGCTTAGCGGGGCTAACTAATGAAAAACTGTTTTTT
clone size: NA; V gene: TRBV30; J gene: TRBJ2-3; D gene: TRBD2; CDR3 protein: CAWSTLRTRTTDTQYF; CDR3 DNA: TGTGCCTGGAGTACCCTCCGGACTAGAACGACAGATACGCAGTATTTT
clone size: NA; V gene: TRBV5-4; J gene: TRBJ2-5; D gene: TRBD1; CDR3 protein: CASSLAGQGRETQYF; CDR3 DNA: TGTGCCAGCAGCTTGGCGGGACAGGGAAGGGAGACCCAGTACTTC
clone size: NA; V gene: TRBV19; J gene: TRBJ1-2; D gene: NA; CDR3 protein: CASSRGVYGNYGYTF; CDR3 DNA: TGTGCCAGTAGTAGGGGGGTTTACGGGAACTATGGCTACACCTTC
clone size: NA; V gene: TRBV5-1; J gene: TRBJ2-1; D gene: TRBD2; CDR3 protein: CASSTGTSVNEQFF; CDR3 DNA: TGCGCCAGCAGTACCGGGACTAGCGTTAATGAGCAGTTCTTC
clone size: NA; V gene: TRBV5-8; J gene: TRBJ1-3; D gene: NA; CDR3 protein: CASSLDSFGNTIYF; CDR3 DNA: TGTGCCAGCAGCCTCGACTCCTTCGGAAACACCATATATTTT
clone size: NA; V gene: TRBV7-2; J gene: TRBJ2-3; D gene: TRBD2; CDR3 protein: CASSSGRGLTTYF; CDR3 DNA: TGTGCCAGCAGCTCAGGACGGGGACTAACAACGTATTTT
clone size: NA; V gene: TRBV6-5; J gene: TRBJ2-1; D gene: TRBD2; CDR3 protein: CASALGTRADEQFF; CDR3 DNA: TGTGCCAGCGCGTTGGGGACTAGGGCCGATGAGCAGTTCTTC
clone size: NA; V gene: TRBV28; J gene: TRBJ2-1; D gene: NA; CDR3 protein: CASSLSRGIHNEQFF; CDR3 DNA: TGTGCCAGCAGTCTCTCCAGGGGTATACACAATGAGCAGTTCTTC
clone size: NA; V gene: TRBV9; J gene: TRBJ2-5; D gene: NA; CDR3 protein: CASSYLAGETQYF; CDR3 DNA: TGTGCCAGCAGCTATCTGGCGGGGGAGACCCAGTACTTC
clone size: NA; V gene: TRBV4-2; J gene: TRBJ2-2; D gene: TRBD1; CDR3 protein: CASSPTSGQGTGELFF; CDR3 DNA: TGTGCCAGCAGCCCTACATCGGGACAGGGAACCGGGGAGCTGTTTTTT
clone size: NA; V gene: TRBV19; J gene: TRBJ1-5; D gene: NA; CDR3 protein: CASSSGTWTQPQHF; CDR3 DNA: TGTGCCAGTAGTTCCGGGACTTGGACTCAGCCCCAGCATTTT
clone size: NA; V gene: TRBV2; J gene: TRBJ2-1; D gene: NA; CDR3 protein: CASSPRASDYNEQFF; CDR3 DNA: TGTGCCAGCAGCCCGAGAGCCTCCGACTACAATGAGCAGTTCTTC
clone size: NA; V gene: TRBV5-4; J gene: TRBJ1-2; D gene: TRBD1; CDR3 protein: CASSFTGTATGYTF; CDR3 DNA: TGTGCCAGCAGCTTTACCGGGACAGCCACCGGCTACACCTTC
clone size: NA; V gene: TRBV29-1; J gene: TRBJ1-3; D gene: NA; CDR3 protein: CSVQGPVFIYF; CDR3 DNA: TGCAGCGTTCAAGGGCCAGTATTTATATATTTT
clone size: once; V gene: TRBV20-1; J gene: TRBJ2-5; D gene: NA; CDR3 protein: CSAGAVETQYF; CDR3 DNA: TGCAGTGCAGGGGCCGTTGAGACCCAGTACTTC
clone size: NA; V gene: TRBV25-1; J gene: TRBJ1-1; D gene: TRBD1; CDR3 protein: CASSEYPGGNTEAFF; CDR3 DNA: TGTGCCAGCAGTGAATACCCAGGGGGGAACACTGAAGCTTTCTTT
clone size: NA; V gene: TRBV7-9; J gene: TRBJ1-1; D gene: NA; CDR3 protein: CASSRGGVDTEAFF; CDR3 DNA: TGTGCCAGCAGCCGAGGGGGTGTTGACACTGAAGCTTTCTTT